This TCR beta chain was retrieved from a study of response to subunit inactivated influenza vaccine. Via MiXCR, TCRdb re-called the RT-PCR reads, giving one row per CDR3 protein. The table lists roughly 520,000 distinct CDR3 sequences, about 25% of them singletons. The study, taken as a whole, reports: The authors offered the suggestion that each seasonal influenza vaccination recruits few new T cells.

This clonotype was seen a few times. Antigen: not known. This CDR3 contains 14 residues. Trimming cost V 5 bases and J 4 bases, with 12 bases left between them. From germline, CDR1 is SEHNR and CDR2 FQNEAQ (reference sequence). The chain couples TRBV7-9 to TRBJ1-3; weak D call: TRBD1 (6 bases). Source: CD4+ T cells sorted from PBMCs, taken 5 to 6 days after vaccination. The sequence came from a man in his fifties who received an inactivated influenza vaccine. The CDR3 bases are TGTGCCAGCAGCCCGGAGACAGGAGGAAACACCATATATTTT. The encoded protein is CASSPETGGNTIYF. Filled out from reference TRBV7-9 and TRBJ1-3, the complete variable domain reads DTGVSQNPRHKITKRGQNVTFRCDPISEHNRLYWYRQTLGQGPEFLTYFQNEAQLEKSRLLSDRFSAERPKGSFSTLEIQRTEQGDSAMYLCASSPETGGNTIYFGEGSWLTVV.